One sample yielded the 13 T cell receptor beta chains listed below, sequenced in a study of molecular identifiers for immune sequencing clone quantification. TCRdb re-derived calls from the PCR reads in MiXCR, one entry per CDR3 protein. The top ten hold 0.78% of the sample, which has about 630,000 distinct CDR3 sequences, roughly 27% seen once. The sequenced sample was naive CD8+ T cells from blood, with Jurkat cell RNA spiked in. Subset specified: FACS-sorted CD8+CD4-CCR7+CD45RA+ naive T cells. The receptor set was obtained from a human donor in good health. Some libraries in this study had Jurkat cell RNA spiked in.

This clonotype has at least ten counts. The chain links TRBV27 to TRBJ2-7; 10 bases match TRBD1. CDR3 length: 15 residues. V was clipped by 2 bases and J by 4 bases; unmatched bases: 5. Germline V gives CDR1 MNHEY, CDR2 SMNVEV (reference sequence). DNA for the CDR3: TGTGCCAGCAGTTTAAGGGGACAGGGGAGGTACGAGCAGTACTTC. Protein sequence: CASSLRGQGRYEQYF.

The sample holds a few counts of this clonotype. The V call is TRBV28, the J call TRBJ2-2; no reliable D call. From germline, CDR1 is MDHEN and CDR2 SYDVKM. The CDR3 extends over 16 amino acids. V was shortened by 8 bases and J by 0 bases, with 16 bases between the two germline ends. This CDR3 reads CASLVNGRTNTGELFF. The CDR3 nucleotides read TGTGCCAGCCTTGTTAATGGTCGTACGAACACCGGGGAGCTGTTTTTT. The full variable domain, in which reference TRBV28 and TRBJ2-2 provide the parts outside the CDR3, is DVKVTQSSRYLVKRTGEKVFLECVQDMDHENMFWYRQDPGLGLRLIYFSYDVKMKEKGDIPEGYSVSREKKERFSLILESASTNQTSMYLCASLVNGRTNTGELFFGEGSRLTVL.

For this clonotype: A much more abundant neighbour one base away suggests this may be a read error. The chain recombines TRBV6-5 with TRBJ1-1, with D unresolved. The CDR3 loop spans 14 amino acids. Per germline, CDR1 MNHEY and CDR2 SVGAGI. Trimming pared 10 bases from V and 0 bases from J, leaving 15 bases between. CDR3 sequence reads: CATRFGNMNTEAFF. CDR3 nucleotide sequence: TGTGCCACCCGTTTTGGGAATATGAACACTGAAGCTTTCTTT.

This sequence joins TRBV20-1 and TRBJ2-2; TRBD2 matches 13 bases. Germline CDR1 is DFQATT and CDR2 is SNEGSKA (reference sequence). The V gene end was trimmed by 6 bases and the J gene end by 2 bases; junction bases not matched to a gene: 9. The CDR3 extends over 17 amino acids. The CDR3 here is CSAARTSGSLNTGELFF. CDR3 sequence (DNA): TGCAGTGCCGCTCGGACTAGCGGGAGTTTAAACACCGGGGAGCTGTTTTTT.

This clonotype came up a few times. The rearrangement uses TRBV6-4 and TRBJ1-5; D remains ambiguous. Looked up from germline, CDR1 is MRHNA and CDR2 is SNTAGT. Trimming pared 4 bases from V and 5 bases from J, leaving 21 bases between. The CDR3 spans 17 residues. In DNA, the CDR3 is TGTGCCAGCAGTGTACAGAGGGTGGCCTTAGCAGATCAGCCCCAGCATTTT. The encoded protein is CASSVQRVALADQPQHF.

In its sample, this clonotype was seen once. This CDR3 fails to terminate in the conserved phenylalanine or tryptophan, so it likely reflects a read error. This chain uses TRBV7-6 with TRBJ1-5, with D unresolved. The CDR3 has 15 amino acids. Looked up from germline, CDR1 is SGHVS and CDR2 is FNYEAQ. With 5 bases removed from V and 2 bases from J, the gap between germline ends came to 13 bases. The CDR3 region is CASSIRDSGNQPQHY. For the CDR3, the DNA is TGTGCCAGCAGCATCCGGGATTCCGGCAATCAGCCCCAGCATTAT.

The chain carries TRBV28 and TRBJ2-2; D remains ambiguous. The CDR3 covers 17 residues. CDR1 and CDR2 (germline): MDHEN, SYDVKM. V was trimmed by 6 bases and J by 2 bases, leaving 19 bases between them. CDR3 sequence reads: CASSPGPADTNTGELFF. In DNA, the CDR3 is TGTGCCAGCAGCCCAGGCCCTGCAGACACTAACACCGGGGAGCTGTTTTTT.

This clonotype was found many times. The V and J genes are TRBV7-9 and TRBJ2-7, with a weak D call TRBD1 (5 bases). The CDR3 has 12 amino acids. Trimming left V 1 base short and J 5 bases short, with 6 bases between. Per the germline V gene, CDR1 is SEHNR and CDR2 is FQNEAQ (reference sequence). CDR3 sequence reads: CASSLEGNEQYF. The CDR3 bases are TGTGCCAGCAGCTTAGAGGGGAACGAGCAGTACTTC.

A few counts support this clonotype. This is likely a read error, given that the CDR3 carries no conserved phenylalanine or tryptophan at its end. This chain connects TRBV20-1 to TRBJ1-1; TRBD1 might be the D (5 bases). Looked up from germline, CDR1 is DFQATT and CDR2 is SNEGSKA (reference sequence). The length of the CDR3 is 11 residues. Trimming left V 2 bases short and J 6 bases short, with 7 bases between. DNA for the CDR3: TGCAGTGCTAGATGGGGCCCTGAAGCTTTCCTT. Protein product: CSARWGPEAFL.

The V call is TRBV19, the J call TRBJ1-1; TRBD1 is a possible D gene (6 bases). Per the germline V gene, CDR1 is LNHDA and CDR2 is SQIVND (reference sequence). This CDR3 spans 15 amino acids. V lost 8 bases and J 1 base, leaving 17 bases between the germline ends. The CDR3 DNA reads TGTGCCAGTGCGACAGGAACCCGCGGGAACACTGAAGCTTTCTTT. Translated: CASATGTRGNTEAFF.

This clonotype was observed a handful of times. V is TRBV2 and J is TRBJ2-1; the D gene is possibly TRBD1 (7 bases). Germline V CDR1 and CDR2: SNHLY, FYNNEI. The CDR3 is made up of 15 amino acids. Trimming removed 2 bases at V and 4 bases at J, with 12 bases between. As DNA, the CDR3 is TGTGCCAGCAGTGAAAAGGGGGCGGGGTACAATGAGCAGTTCTTC. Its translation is CASSEKGAGYNEQFF. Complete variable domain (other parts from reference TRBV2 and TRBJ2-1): EPEVTQTPSHQVTQMGQEVILRCVPISNHLYFYWYRQILGQKVEFLVSFYNNEISEKSEIFDDQFSVERPDGSNFTLKIRSTKLEDSAMYFCASSEKGAGYNEQFFGPGTRLTVL.

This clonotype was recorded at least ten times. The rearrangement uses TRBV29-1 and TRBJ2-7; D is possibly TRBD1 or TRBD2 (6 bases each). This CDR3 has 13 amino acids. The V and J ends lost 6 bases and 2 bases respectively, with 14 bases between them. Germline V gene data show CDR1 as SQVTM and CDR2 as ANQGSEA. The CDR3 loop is CSVGEGGTYEQYF. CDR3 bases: TGCAGCGTCGGTGAAGGGGGGACCTACGAGCAGTACTTC.

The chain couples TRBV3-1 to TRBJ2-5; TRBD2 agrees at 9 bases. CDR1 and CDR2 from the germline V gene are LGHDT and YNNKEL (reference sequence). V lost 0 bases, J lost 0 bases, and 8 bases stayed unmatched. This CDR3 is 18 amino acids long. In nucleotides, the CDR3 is TGTGCCAGCAGCCAAGATCGAGGCAGCGGGGGGTACCAAGAGACCCAGTACTTC. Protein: CASSQDRGSGGYQETQYF.